This TCR beta chain stems from a study of cytomegalovirus exposure and HLA in healthy donors. Study findings and constraints: Subsequent analysis showed first-cohort TCR clusters tending to co-occur in about 110 validation repertoires. It was 150 to 200 TCR beta chains that were listed as cytomegalovirus-associated.

Germline loops: CDR1 SGHRS, CDR2 YFSETQ. The ends were cut back, 4 bases at V and 1 base at J, with 16 bases in the middle. The CDR3 consists of 16 residues. This table comes from immunoSEQ multiplex PCR, and its TCRdb copy is limited to in-frame clones, with some not included. The data hold 180,000 or so clones, with around nine tenths observed a single time. Points on this clone: What it binds is unknown.

This clonotype originated in a man in his thirties or forties in good health and CMV-seropositive. V usage is TRBV5-1 and J usage is TRBJ2-3; D possibly corresponds to TRBD2 (6 bases). Sequenced material: PBMCs. The CDR3 nucleotides read TGCGCCAGCAGCCATCCGCGGAGGGGAGGCACAGATACGCAGTATTTT. This gives the protein CASSHPRRGGTDTQYF.